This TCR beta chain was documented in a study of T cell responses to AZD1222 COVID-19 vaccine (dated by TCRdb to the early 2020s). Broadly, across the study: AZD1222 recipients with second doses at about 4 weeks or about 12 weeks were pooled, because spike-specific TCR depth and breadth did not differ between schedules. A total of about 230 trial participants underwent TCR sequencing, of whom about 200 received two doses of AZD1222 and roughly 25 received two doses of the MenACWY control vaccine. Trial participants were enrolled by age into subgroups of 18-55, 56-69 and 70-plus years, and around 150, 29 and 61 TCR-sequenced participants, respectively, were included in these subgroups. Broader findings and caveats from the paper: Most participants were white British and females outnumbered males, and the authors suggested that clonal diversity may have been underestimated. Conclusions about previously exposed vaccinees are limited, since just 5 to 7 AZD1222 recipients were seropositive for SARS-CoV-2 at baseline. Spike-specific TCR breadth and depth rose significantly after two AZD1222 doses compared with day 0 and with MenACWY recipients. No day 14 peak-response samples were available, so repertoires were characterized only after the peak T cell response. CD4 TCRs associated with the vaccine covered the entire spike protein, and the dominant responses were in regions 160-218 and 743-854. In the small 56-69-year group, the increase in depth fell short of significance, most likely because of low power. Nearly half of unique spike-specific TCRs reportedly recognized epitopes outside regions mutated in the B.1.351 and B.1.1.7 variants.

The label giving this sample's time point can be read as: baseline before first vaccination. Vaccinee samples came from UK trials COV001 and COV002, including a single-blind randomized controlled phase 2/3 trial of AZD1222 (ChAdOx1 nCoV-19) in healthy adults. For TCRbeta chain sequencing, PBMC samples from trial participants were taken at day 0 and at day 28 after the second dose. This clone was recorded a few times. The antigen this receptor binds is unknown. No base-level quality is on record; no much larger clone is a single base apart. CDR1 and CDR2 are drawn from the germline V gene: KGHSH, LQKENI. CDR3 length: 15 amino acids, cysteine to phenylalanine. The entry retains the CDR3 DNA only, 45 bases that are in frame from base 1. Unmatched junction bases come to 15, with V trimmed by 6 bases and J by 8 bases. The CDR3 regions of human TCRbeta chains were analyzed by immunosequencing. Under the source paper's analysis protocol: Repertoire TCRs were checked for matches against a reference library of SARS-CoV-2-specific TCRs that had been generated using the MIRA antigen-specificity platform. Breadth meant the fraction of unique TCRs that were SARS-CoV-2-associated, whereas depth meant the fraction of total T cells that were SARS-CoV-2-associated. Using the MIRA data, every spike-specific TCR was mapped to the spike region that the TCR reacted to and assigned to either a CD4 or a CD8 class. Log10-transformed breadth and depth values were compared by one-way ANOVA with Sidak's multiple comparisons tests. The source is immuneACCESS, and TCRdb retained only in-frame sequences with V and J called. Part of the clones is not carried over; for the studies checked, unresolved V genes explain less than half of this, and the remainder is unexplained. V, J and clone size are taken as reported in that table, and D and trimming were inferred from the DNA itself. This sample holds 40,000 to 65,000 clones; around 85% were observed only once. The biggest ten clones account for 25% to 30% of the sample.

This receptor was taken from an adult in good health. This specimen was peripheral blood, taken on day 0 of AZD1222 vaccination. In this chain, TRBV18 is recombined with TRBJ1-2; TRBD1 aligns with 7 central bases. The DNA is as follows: TGTGCCAGCTCGGGCGGACAGGCTGCTATTGGCGGCTACACCTTC. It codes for CASSGGQAAIGGYTF.